This entry concerns a single T cell receptor beta chain. Other DNA variants within this sample encode the same CDR3. This specimen belongs to a study of shared clonotypes between healthy human individuals. Genomic DNA per cell subset filled all wells of several immunoSEQ plates. TCRdb's copy holds only in-frame clones and misses some; the assay was immunoSEQ multiplex PCR. Of about 2.3 million clones listed, about 90% are singletons. Germline CDR1 is SGHAT and CDR2 is FQNNGV. The CDR3 is 10 amino acids. The germline V and J ends were trimmed by 5 bases and 2 bases, with 0 bases remaining between them. This clonotype originated in a man aged 18 to 29 in good health. Some clones in this sample may be carry-over from other donors' samples. The genes are TRBV11-2 and TRBJ2-5; D unresolved. Sequencing was done on a sample of naive CD4+ T cells from PBMCs. Described subset: CD45RA+ positively selected. The CDR3: CASSQETQYF. The DNA of the CDR3 is TGTGCCAGCAGCCAAGAGACCCAGTACTTC.